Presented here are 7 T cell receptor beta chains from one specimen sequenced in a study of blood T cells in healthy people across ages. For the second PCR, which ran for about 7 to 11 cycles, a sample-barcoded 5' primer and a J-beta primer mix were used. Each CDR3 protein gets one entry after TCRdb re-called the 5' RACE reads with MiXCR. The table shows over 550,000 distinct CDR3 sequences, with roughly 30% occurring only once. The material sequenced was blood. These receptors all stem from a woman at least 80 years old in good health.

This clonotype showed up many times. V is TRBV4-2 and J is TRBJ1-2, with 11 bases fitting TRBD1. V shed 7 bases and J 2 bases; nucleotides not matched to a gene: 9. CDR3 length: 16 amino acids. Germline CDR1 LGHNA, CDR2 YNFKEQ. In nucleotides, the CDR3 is TGTGCCAGCACATCGGGACAGGGGGGTGAGAACTATGGCTACACCTTC. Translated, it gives CASTSGQGGENYGYTF.

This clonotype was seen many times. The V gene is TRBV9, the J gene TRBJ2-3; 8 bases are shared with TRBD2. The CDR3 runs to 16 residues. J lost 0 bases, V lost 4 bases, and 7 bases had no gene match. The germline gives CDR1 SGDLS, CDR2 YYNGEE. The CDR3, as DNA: TGTGCCAGCAGCCCACGGGGGGGATTAAGCACAGATACGCAGTATTTT. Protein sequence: CASSPRGGLSTDTQYF.

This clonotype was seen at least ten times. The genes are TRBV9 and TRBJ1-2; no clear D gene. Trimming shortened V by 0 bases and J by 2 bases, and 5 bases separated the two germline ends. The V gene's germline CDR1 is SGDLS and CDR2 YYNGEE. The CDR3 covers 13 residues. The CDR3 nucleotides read TGTGCCAGCAGCGTAGGAGGGAACTATGGCTACACCTTC. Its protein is CASSVGGNYGYTF.

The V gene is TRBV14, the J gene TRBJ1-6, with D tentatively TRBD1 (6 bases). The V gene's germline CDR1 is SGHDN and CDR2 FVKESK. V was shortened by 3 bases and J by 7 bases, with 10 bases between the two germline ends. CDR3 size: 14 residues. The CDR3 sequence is CASSHWTANSPLHF. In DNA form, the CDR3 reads TGTGCCAGCAGCCATTGGACAGCGAATTCACCCCTCCACTTT.

The CDR3 sequence: CASSYGTSGGKETQYF. CDR3 sequence (DNA): TGTGCCAGCAGTTATGGGACTAGCGGGGGGAAAGAGACCCAGTACTTC. This rearrangement joins TRBV6-5 to TRBJ2-4, with 15 bases identical to TRBD2. The J call may be mistaken, given a closer DNA end match to TRBJ2-5. The CDR3 length is 16 residues. CDR1 and CDR2 from the germline V gene are MNHEY and SVGAGI.

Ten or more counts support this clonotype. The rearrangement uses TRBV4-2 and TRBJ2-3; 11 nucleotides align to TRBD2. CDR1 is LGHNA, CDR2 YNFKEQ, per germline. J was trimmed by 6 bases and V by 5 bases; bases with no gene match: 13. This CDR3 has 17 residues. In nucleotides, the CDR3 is TGTGCCAGCAGCGTCCTGGGTAGCGGGGGGGCCTTGGATACGCAGTATTTT. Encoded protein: CASSVLGSGGALDTQYF.

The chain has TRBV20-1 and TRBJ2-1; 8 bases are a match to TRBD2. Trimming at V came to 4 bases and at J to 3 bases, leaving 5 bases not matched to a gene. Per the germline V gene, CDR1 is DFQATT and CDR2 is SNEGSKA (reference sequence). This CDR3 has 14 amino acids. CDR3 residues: CSANPSGGYNEQFF. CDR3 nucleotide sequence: TGCAGTGCTAATCCCAGCGGGGGCTACAATGAGCAGTTCTTC.